This is a list of T cell receptor beta chains from one sample in a study of T cells in Graves' hyperthyroidism and ophthalmopathy. A single record per CDR3 protein comes from TCRdb applying MiXCR to the multiplex PCR reads. This repertoire shows under 700,000 distinct CDR3 sequences, over 15% found once; its top ten account for approximately 20%. Sequencing used blood. These receptors originate from a young woman with Graves' hyperthyroidism. CDR3s include the opening cysteine and the closing phenylalanine or tryptophan. Each record gives: V gene, J gene, clone size, D gene, CDR3 protein, CDR3 DNA. D genes are given only for firm matches. Part of the rows lack a size; the others show once, few, many or a class for expanded clones.

v_call: TRBV2
j_call: TRBJ2-3
clone_size: many
d_call: NA
cdr3_aa: CASSERANTDTQYF
cdr3_nt: TGTGCCAGCAGTGAAAGGGCGAACACAGATACGCAGTATTTT

v_call: TRBV4-3
j_call: TRBJ1-5
clone_size: few
d_call: NA
cdr3_aa: CASSQDRTGGNQPQHF
cdr3_nt: TGCGCCAGCAGCCAAGACAGGACCGGGGGGAATCAGCCCCAGCATTTT

v_call: TRBV7-2
j_call: TRBJ1-4
clone_size: NA
d_call: NA
cdr3_aa: CASSLVTGEKLFF
cdr3_nt: TGTGCCAGCAGCTTAGTTACGGGGGAAAAACTGTTTTTT

v_call: TRBV29-1
j_call: TRBJ2-5
clone_size: NA
d_call: TRBD2
cdr3_aa: CSATSGSVETQYF
cdr3_nt: TGCAGCGCGACTAGCGGGAGTGTTGAGACCCAGTACTTC

v_call: TRBV11-2
j_call: TRBJ2-5
clone_size: few
d_call: NA
cdr3_aa: CASSLEWVPAYDSYF
cdr3_nt: TGTGCCAGCAGCTTAGAATGGGTCCCGGCGTATGATTCGTACTTC

v_call: TRBV7-2
j_call: TRBJ1-6
clone_size: NA
d_call: NA
cdr3_aa: CASSRGQFTNSPLHF
cdr3_nt: TGTGCCAGCAGCCGAGGACAGTTTACGAATTCACCCCTCCACTTT

v_call: TRBV6-6
j_call: TRBJ1-5
clone_size: many
d_call: NA
cdr3_aa: CASSYSTDSNQPQHF
cdr3_nt: TGTGCCAGCAGTTACTCGACGGATAGCAATCAGCCCCAGCATTTT

v_call: TRBV20-1
j_call: TRBJ1-5
clone_size: few
d_call: NA
cdr3_aa: CSAAEVAQPQHF
cdr3_nt: TGCAGTGCTGCAGAGGTTGCTCAGCCCCAGCATTTT

v_call: TRBV19
j_call: TRBJ1-1
clone_size: few
d_call: TRBD1
cdr3_aa: CASSTGQGTEAFF
cdr3_nt: TGTGCCAGTAGTACAGGACAGGGGACTGAAGCTTTCTTT

v_call: TRBV28
j_call: TRBJ1-4
clone_size: NA
d_call: NA
cdr3_aa: CASSPPGGGYEKLFF
cdr3_nt: TGTGCCAGCAGTCCACCCGGGGGGGGCTATGAAAAACTGTTTTTT

v_call: TRBV2
j_call: TRBJ2-3
clone_size: many
d_call: NA
cdr3_aa: CASMDSPTDTQYF
cdr3_nt: TGTGCCAGCATGGACTCCCCAACAGATACGCAGTATTTT

v_call: TRBV29-1
j_call: TRBJ2-1
clone_size: few
d_call: TRBD1
cdr3_aa: CSVVGDSYNEQFF
cdr3_nt: TGCAGCGTGGTAGGGGACAGCTACAATGAGCAGTTCTTC

v_call: TRBV6-4
j_call: TRBJ2-3
clone_size: many
d_call: NA
cdr3_aa: CASSYSPGGSTDTQYF
cdr3_nt: TGTGCCAGCAGTTACTCCCCGGGGGGCTCCACAGATACGCAGTATTTT

v_call: TRBV7-8
j_call: TRBJ2-7
clone_size: many
d_call: TRBD1
cdr3_aa: CASSSYRDRAAYEQYF
cdr3_nt: TGTGCCAGCAGCTCGTACCGGGACAGGGCTGCCTACGAGCAGTACTTC

v_call: TRBV12-3/TRBV12-4
j_call: TRBJ2-3
clone_size: many
d_call: TRBD2
cdr3_aa: CAASSSGDTQYF
cdr3_nt: TGTGCCGCATCGTCTAGCGGAGATACGCAGTATTTT

v_call: TRBV6-1
j_call: TRBJ2-3
clone_size: many
d_call: TRBD1
cdr3_aa: CASTRGPGTDTQYF
cdr3_nt: TGTGCCAGCACCAGGGGGCCTGGCACAGATACGCAGTATTTT

v_call: TRBV5-6
j_call: TRBJ1-1
clone_size: NA
d_call: NA
cdr3_aa: CASSPRLFSFPEAFF
cdr3_nt: TGTGCCAGCAGCCCCCGGCTTTTTAGTTTCCCTGAAGCTTTCTTT

v_call: TRBV3-1
j_call: TRBJ2-7
clone_size: few
d_call: TRBD1
cdr3_aa: CASSQQGDYEQYF
cdr3_nt: TGTGCCAGCAGCCAACAGGGGGACTACGAGCAGTACTTC

v_call: TRBV4-1
j_call: TRBJ1-3
clone_size: NA
d_call: NA
cdr3_aa: CASSQYAGGGDTIYF
cdr3_nt: TGCGCCAGCAGCCAGTACGCAGGCGGCGGAGACACCATATATTTT

v_call: TRBV4-3
j_call: TRBJ2-7
clone_size: few
d_call: TRBD1
cdr3_aa: CASSQSGQGATYEQYF
cdr3_nt: TGCGCCAGCAGCCAATCCGGACAGGGGGCTACGTACGAGCAGTACTTC

v_call: TRBV28
j_call: TRBJ2-7
clone_size: NA
d_call: NA
cdr3_aa: CASSLPGLEQYF
cdr3_nt: TGTGCCAGCAGTCTCCCGGGGCTTGAGCAGTACTTC

v_call: TRBV9
j_call: TRBJ2-1
clone_size: many
d_call: TRBD2
cdr3_aa: CASSGTSGRPRLDEQFF
cdr3_nt: TGTGCCAGCAGCGGGACTAGCGGGAGGCCCCGGCTGGATGAGCAGTTCTTC

v_call: TRBV30
j_call: TRBJ2-7
clone_size: many
d_call: NA
cdr3_aa: CAWSVPGTPRAYEQYF
cdr3_nt: TGTGCCTGGAGTGTACCCGGGACACCACGAGCCTACGAGCAGTACTTC

v_call: TRBV2
j_call: TRBJ2-2
clone_size: many
d_call: TRBD2
cdr3_aa: CAGRGLAGATGELFF
cdr3_nt: TGTGCCGGGAGGGGCCTAGCGGGAGCCACCGGGGAGCTGTTTTTT

v_call: TRBV5-1
j_call: TRBJ1-6
clone_size: many
d_call: NA
cdr3_aa: CASSLGAGAAASPLHF
cdr3_nt: TGCGCCAGCAGCTTGGGTGCGGGGGCAGCAGCTTCACCCCTCCACTTT

v_call: TRBV3-1
j_call: TRBJ2-5
clone_size: few
d_call: TRBD2
cdr3_aa: CASSQDSLAGGPVETQYF
cdr3_nt: TGTGCCAGCAGCCAAGATTCGTTAGCGGGAGGGCCGGTGGAGACCCAGTACTTC

v_call: TRBV20-1
j_call: TRBJ2-5
clone_size: many
d_call: NA
cdr3_aa: CSASFPGVEETQYF
cdr3_nt: TGCAGTGCTAGTTTTCCGGGAGTTGAAGAGACCCAGTACTTC

v_call: TRBV3-1
j_call: TRBJ1-2
clone_size: many
d_call: TRBD1
cdr3_aa: CASRRTGNGYTF
cdr3_nt: TGTGCCAGCAGGCGGACAGGGAATGGCTACACCTTC

v_call: TRBV2
j_call: TRBJ1-6
clone_size: NA
d_call: NA
cdr3_aa: CASSLRGSSPLHF
cdr3_nt: TGTGCCAGCAGCCTCCGGGGGTCATCACCCCTCCACTTT

v_call: TRBV20-1
j_call: TRBJ2-7
clone_size: NA
d_call: TRBD2
cdr3_aa: CSAMGLAGISYEQYF
cdr3_nt: TGCAGTGCTATGGGACTAGCGGGAATCTCCTACGAGCAGTACTTC

v_call: TRBV20-1
j_call: TRBJ2-5
clone_size: once
d_call: TRBD2
cdr3_aa: CSASFRLAGGDEETQYF
cdr3_nt: TGCAGTGCTAGTTTCAGACTAGCGGGAGGGGATGAAGAGACCCAGTACTTC